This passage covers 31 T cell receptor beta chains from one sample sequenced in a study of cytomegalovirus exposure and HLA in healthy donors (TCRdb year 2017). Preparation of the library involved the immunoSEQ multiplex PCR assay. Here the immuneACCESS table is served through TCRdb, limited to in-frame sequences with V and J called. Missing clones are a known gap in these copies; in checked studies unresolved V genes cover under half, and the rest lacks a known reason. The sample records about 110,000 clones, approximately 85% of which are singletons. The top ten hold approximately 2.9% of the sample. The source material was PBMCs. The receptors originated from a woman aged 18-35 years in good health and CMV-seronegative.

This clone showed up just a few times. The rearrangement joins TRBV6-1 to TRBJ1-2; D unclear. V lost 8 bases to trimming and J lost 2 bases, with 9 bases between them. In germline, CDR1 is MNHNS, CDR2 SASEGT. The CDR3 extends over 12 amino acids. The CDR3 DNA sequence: TGTGCCAGCGCCGGGGTGAACTATGGCTACACCTTC. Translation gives CASAGVNYGYTF.

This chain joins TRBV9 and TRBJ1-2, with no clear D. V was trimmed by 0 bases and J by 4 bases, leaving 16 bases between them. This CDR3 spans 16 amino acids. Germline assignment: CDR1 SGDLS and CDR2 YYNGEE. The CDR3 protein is CASSVASTAGSYGYTF. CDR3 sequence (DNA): TGTGCCAGCAGCGTAGCCAGTACCGCAGGTTCCTATGGCTACACCTTC. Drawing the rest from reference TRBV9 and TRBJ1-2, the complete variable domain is DSGVTQTPKHLITATGQRVTLRCSPRSGDLSVYWYQQSLDQGLQFLIQYYNGEERAKGNILERFSAQQFPDLHSELNLSSLELGDSALYFCASSVASTAGSYGYTFGSGTRLTVV.

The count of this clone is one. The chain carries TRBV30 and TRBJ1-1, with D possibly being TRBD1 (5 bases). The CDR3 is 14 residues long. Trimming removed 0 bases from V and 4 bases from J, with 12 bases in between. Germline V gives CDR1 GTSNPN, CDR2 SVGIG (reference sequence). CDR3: CAWSVRVGVTEAFF. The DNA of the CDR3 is TGTGCCTGGAGTGTACGTGTAGGGGTCACTGAAGCTTTCTTT.

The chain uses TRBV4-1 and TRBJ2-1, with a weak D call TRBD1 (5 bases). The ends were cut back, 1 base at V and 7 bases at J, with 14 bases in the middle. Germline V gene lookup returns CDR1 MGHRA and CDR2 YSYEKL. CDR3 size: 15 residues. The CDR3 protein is CASSQGGLSENEQFF. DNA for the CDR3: TGCGCCAGCAGCCAAGGGGGCCTCTCTGAGAATGAGCAGTTCTTC.

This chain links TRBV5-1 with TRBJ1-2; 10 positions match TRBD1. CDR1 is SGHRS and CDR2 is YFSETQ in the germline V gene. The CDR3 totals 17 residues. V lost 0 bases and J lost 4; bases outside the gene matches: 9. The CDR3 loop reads CASSLGYGTGEVYGYTF. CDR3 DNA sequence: TGCGCCAGCAGCTTGGGGTACGGGACAGGGGAGGTCTATGGCTACACCTTC.

The CDR3 DNA reads TGCGCCAGCAGCCAAGGCCGACTAGCCGGCAATGAGCAGTTCTTC. Its protein is CASSQGRLAGNEQFF. The rearrangement links TRBV4-1 to TRBJ2-1; TRBD2 matches at 7 bases. J lost 6 bases, V lost 1 base, and 6 bases had no gene match. Germline lookup yields CDR1 MGHRA and CDR2 YSYEKL. The CDR3 is 15 residues long.

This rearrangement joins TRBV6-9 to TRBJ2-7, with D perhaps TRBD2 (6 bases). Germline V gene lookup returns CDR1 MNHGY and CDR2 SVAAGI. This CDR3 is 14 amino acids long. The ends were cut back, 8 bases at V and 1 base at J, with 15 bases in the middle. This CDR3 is CASEGRGASYEQYF. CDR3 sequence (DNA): TGTGCCAGCGAAGGGCGGGGCGCTTCCTACGAGCAGTACTTC.

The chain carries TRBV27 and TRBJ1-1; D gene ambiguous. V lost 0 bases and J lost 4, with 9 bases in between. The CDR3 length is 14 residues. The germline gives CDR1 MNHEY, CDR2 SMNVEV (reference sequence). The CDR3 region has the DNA TGTGCCAGCAGTTTATCGCCGGGAGGCACTGAAGCTTTCTTT. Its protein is CASSLSPGGTEAFF.

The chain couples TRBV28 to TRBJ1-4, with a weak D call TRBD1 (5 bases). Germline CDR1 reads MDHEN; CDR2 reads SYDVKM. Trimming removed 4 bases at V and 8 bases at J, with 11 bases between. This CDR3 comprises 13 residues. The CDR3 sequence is CASSWTREEKLFF. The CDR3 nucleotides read TGTGCCAGCAGTTGGACCAGGGAAGAAAAACTGTTTTTT.

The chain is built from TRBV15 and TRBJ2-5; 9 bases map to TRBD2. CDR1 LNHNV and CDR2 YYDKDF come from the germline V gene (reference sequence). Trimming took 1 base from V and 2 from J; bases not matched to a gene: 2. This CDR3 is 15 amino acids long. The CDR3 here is CATSRGAGGQETQYF. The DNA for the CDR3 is TGTGCCACCAGCAGAGGAGCGGGGGGACAAGAGACCCAGTACTTC.

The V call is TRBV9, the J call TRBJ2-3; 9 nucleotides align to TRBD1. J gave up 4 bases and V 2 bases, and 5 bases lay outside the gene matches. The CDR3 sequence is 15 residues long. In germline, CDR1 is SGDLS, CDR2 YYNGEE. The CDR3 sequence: CASSVYRGPADTQYF. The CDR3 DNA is TGTGCCAGCAGCGTTTACAGGGGGCCGGCAGATACGCAGTATTTT.

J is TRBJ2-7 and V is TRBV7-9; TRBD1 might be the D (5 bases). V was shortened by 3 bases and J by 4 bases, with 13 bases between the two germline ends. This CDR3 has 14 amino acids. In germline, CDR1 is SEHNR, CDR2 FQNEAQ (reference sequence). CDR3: CASSFPGREYEQYF. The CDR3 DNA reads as TGTGCCAGCAGCTTTCCAGGGCGAGAATACGAGCAGTACTTC. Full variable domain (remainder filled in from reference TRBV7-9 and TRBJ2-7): DTGVSQNPRHKITKRGQNVTFRCDPISEHNRLYWYRQTLGQGPEFLTYFQNEAQLEKSRLLSDRFSAERPKGSFSTLEIQRTEQGDSAMYLCASSFPGREYEQYFGPGTRLTVT.

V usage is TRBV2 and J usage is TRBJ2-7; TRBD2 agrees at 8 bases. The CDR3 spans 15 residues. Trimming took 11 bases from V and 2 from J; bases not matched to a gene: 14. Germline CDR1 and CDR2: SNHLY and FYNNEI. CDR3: CAAPLRAGGPYEQYF. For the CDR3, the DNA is TGTGCCGCCCCTTTACGGGCGGGGGGCCCCTACGAGCAGTACTTC. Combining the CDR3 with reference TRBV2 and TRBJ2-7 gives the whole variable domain EPEVTQTPSHQVTQMGQEVILRCVPISNHLYFYWYRQILGQKVEFLVSFYNNEISEKSEIFDDQFSVERPDGSNFTLKIRSTKLEDSAMYFCAAPLRAGGPYEQYFGPGTRLTVT.

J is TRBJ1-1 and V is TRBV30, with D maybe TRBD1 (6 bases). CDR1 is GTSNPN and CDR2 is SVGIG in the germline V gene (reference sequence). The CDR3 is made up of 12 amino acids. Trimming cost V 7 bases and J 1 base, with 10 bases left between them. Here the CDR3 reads CALGRGNTEAFF. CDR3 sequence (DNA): TGTGCCTTAGGCAGGGGGAACACTGAAGCTTTCTTT.

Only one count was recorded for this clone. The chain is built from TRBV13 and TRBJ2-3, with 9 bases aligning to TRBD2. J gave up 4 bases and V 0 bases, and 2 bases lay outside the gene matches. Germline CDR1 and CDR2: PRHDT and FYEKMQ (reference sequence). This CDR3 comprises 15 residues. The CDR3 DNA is TGTGCCAGCAGCTTAGGAGCGGGGGGACCAGATACGCAGTATTTT. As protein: CASSLGAGGPDTQYF.

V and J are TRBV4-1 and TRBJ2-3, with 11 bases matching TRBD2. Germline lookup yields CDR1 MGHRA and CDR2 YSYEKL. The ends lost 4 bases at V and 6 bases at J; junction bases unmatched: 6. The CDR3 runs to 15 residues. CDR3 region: CASSPLSGGADTQYF. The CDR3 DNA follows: TGCGCCAGCAGCCCCCTTAGCGGGGGGGCGGATACGCAGTATTTT.

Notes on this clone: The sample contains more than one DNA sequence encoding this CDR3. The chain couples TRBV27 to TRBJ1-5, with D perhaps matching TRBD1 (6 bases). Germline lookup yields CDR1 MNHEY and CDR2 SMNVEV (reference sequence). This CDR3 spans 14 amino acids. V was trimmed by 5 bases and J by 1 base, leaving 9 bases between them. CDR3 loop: CASSRRGSNQPQHF. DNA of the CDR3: TGTGCCAGCAGTCGTAGGGGGAGCAATCAGCCCCAGCATTTT.

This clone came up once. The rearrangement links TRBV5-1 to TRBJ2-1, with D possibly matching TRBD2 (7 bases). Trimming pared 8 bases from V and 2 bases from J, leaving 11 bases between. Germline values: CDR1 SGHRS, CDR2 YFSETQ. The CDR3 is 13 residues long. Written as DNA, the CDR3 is TGCGCCAGTGTCGGGGGGCCCTACAATGAGCAGTTCTTC. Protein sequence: CASVGGPYNEQFF.

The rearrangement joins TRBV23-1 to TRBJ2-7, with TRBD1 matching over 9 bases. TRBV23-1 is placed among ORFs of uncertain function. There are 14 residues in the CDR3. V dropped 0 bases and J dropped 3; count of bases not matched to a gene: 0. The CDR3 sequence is CASSQSTGGYEQYF. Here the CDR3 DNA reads TGCGCCAGCAGTCAATCGACAGGGGGCTACGAGCAGTACTTC.

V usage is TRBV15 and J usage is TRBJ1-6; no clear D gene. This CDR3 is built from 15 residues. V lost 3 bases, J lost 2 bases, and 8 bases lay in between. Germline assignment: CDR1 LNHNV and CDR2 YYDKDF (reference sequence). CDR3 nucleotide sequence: TGTGCCACCAGCAGGGGAGGCCCCTATAATTCACCCCTCCACTTT. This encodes CATSRGGPYNSPLHF.

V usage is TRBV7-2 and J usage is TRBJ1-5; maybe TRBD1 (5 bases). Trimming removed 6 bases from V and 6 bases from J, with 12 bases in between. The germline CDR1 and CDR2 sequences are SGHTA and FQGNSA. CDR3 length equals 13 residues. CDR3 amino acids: CASRNRSSQPQHF. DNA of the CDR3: TGTGCCAGCAGGAACAGGTCGTCTCAGCCCCAGCATTTT.

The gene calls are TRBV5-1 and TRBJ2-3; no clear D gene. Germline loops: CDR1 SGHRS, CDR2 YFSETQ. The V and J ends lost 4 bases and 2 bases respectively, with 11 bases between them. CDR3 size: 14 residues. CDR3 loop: CASSLGAFTDTQYF. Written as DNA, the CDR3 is TGCGCCAGCAGCCTAGGAGCCTTCACAGATACGCAGTATTTT. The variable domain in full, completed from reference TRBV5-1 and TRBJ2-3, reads KAGVTQTPRYLIKTRGQQVTLSCSPISGHRSVSWYQQTPGQGLQFLFEYFSETQRNKGNFPGRFSGRQFSNSRSEMNVSTLELGDSALYLCASSLGAFTDTQYFGPGTRLTVL.

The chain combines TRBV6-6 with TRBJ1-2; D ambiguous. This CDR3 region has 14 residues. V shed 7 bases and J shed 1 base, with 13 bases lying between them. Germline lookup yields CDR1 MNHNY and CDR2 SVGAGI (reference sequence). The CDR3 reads CASTLDGNNYGYTF. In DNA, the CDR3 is TGTGCCAGCACCCTCGACGGGAATAACTATGGCTACACCTTC.

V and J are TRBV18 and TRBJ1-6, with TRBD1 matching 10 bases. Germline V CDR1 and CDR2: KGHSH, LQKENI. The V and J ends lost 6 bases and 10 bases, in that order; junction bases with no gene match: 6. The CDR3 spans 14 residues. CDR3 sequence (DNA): TGTGCCAGCTCCTCCGGGACAGGGGACTCACCCCTCCACTTT. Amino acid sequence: CASSSGTGDSPLHF.

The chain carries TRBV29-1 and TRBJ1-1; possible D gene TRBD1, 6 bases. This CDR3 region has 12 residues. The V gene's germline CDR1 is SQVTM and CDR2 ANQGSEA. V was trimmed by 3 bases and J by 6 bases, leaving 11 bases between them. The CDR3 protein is CSVDSGVAEAFF. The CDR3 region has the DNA TGCAGCGTTGATTCAGGGGTGGCTGAAGCTTTCTTT.

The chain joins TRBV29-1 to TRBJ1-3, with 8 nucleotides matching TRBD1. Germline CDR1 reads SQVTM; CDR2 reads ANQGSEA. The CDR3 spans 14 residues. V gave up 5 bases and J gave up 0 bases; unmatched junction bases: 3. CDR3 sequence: CSVTGQDSGNTIYF. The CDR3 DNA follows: TGCAGCGTTACGGGACAGGACTCTGGAAACACCATATATTTT.

The CDR3 DNA sequence: TGTGCCAGCAGTTTAACAGGGCCCCAAGAGACCCAGTACTTC. It is translated as CASSLTGPQETQYF. This rearrangement joins TRBV28 to TRBJ2-5; D might be TRBD1 (6 bases). V shed 2 bases and J shed 1 base, with 8 bases lying between them. Germline CDR1 and CDR2: MDHEN and SYDVKM. The CDR3 is 14 residues long.

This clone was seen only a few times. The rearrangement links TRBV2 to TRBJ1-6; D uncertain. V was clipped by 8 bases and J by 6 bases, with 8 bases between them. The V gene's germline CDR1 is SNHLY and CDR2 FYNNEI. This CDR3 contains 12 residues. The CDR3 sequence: CASLGSNSPLHF. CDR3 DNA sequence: TGTGCCAGCCTAGGGAGTAATTCACCCCTCCACTTT.

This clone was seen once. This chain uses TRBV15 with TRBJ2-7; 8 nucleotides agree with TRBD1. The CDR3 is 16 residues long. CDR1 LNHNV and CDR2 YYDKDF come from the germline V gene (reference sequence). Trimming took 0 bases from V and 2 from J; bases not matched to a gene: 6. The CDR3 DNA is TGTGCCACCAGCAGAGATTGGGACAGGCGGACCTACGAGCAGTACTTC. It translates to CATSRDWDRRTYEQYF.

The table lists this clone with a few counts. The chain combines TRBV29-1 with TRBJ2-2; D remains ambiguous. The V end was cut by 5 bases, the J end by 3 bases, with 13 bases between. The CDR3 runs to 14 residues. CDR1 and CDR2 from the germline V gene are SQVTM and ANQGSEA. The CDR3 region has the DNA TGCAGCGTTAGGATAGTCGAGGACACCGGGGAGCTGTTTTTT. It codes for CSVRIVEDTGELFF.

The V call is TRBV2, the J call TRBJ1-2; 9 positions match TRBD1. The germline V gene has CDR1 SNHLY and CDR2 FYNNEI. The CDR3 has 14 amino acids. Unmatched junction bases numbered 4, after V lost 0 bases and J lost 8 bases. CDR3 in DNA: TGTGCCAGCAGTGAAGCCACAGGGGGCCAGGGCTACACCTTC. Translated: CASSEATGGQGYTF.